This TCR beta chain emerged from a study of cytomegalovirus exposure and HLA in healthy donors. Overall study findings and caveats: Among TCR beta chains, those listed as cytomegalovirus-associated numbered about 160.

The V gene's germline CDR1 is MNHEY and CDR2 SMNVEV (reference sequence). V lost 4 bases, J lost 7 bases, and 9 bases stayed unmatched. CDR3 length: 15 residues. Of note for this clone: What it binds is unknown.

It was with 60 Vbeta and 13 Jbeta primers that the PCR ran. Measured with immunoSEQ multiplex PCR; TCRdb has only the in-frame clones, and not every one. There are 90,000 to 110,000 clones in the sample; more than 9.5% occur only once, and 16% lies in the top ten. This receptor was taken from a man aged 35 to 55 in good health and CMV-seropositive. V gene TRBV27 combines with J gene TRBJ2-2, with 7 bases aligning to TRBD2. Sequences were obtained from PBMCs. CDR3 in DNA: TGTGCCAGCAGTTCAGTCCCGGGACTAAACGGGGAGCTGTTTTTT. Translated, it gives CASSSVPGLNGELFF.